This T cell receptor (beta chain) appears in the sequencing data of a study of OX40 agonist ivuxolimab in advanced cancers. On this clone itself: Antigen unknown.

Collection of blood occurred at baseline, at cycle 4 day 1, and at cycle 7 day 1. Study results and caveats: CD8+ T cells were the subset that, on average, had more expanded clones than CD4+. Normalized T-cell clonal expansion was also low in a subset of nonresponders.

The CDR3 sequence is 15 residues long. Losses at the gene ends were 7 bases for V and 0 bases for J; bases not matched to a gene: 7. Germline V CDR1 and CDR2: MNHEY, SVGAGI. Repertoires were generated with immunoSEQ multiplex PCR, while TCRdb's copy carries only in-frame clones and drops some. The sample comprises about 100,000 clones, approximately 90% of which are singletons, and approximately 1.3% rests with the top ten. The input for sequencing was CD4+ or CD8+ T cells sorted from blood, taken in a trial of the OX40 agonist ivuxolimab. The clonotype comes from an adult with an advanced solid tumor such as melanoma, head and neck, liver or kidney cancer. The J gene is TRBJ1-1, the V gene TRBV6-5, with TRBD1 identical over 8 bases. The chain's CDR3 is CASTNQGALNTEAFF. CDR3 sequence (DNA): TGTGCCAGCACCAATCAGGGGGCCCTGAACACTGAAGCTTTCTTT.